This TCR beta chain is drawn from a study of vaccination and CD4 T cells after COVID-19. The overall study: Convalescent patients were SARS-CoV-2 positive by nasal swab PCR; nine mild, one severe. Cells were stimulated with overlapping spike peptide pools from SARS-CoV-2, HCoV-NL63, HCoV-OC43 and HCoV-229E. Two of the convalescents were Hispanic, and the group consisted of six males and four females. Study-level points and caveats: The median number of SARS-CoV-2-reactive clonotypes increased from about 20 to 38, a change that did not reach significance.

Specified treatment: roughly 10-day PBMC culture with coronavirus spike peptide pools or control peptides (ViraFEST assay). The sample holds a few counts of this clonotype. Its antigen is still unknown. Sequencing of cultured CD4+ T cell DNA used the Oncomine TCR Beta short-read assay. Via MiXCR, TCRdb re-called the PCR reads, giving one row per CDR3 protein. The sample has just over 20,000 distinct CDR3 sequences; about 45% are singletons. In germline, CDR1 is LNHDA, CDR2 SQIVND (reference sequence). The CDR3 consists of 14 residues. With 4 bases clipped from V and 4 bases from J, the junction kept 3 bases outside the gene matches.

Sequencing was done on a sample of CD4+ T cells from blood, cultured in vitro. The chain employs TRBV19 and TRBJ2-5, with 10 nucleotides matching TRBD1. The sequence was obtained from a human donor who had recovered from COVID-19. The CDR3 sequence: CASSRDRGRETQYF. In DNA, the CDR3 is TGTGCCAGTAGTAGGGACAGGGGAAGAGAGACCCAGTACTTC.